This T cell receptor beta chain came from a study of T cell responses to AZD1222 COVID-19 vaccine. The repertoire was sequenced with immunoSEQ multiplex PCR; TCRdb's copy has only in-frame clones and lacks some. The profile shows roughly 140,000 clones, about 93% of them singletons. Notes on this clone: No antigen is known for it.

Study-wide points: Researchers report vaccine-associated CD4 TCRs spanning spike, with dominance at 160-218 and 743-854.

The sequence derives from an adult in good health. The sequencing used peripheral blood, collected on day 0 of AZD1222 vaccination.

CDR3 region: CASSLTSSGETQYF. CDR3 sequence (DNA): TGTGCCAGCAGCTTAACCTCATCCGGGGAGACCCAGTACTTC. The chain uses TRBV7-3 and TRBJ2-5; D not resolved. The CDR3 has 14 amino acids. From germline, CDR1 is SGHTA and CDR2 FQGTGA. V lost 0 bases and J lost 5, with 10 bases in between.